This TCR beta chain came from a study of siplizumab effects on memory and regulatory T cells. Overall study findings and caveats: No more than a minor fraction of alloreactive clones could be traced back to unstimulated subsets. In unstimulated cells, naive T cells appeared more diverse than memory T cells and seemed major alloresponse contributors. Alloreactive CD4+ clones that could be mapped were on average 68.8% Treg-derived with siplizumab, against about 30% in controls. No assignable naive or memory phenotype existed for roughly 80-97% of proliferating CD4+ or CD8+ clones.

TCRdb's table, derived via immunoSEQ multiplex PCR, lists solely in-frame clones and lacks some. The sample carries about 100,000 clones, more than 90% recorded once. In this sample, this clone turned up once. The antigen remains unidentified. The CDR3 extends over 13 amino acids. CDR1 and CDR2 from the germline V gene are LNHNV and YYDKDF (reference sequence). V was pared by 5 bases and J by 5 bases, with 10 bases between. The V gene is TRBV15, the J gene TRBJ1-5, with a possible D match to TRBD1 (5 bases). The sequence was collected from a human donor in good health. Sequencing was done on a sample of CD4+ T cells sorted from blood. The CDR3 coding sequence is TGTGCCACCAGCCCGGGGGGGGATCAGCCCCAGCATTTT. Translated, it gives CATSPGGDQPQHF. The variable domain in full, completed from reference TRBV15 and TRBJ1-5, reads DAMVIQNPRYQVTQFGKPVTLSCSQTLNHNVMYWYQQKSSQAPKLLFHYYDKDFNNEADTPDNFQSRRPNTSFCFLDIRSPGLGDTAMYLCATSPGGDQPQHFGDGTRLSIL.